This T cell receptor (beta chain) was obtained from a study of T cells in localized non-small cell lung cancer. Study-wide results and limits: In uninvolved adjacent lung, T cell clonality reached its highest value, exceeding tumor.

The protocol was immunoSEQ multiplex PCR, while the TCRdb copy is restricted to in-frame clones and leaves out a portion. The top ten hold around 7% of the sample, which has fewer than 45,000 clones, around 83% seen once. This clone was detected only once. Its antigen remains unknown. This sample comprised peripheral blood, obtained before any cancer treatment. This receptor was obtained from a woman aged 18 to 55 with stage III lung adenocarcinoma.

CDR3 DNA sequence: TGCAGCGTGGTCCAGACAGGAGGGAACACTGAAGCTTTCTTT. It translates to CSVVQTGGNTEAFF. This chain uses TRBV29-1 with TRBJ1-1, with D tentatively TRBD1 (6 bases). CDR1 and CDR2 (germline): SQVTM, ANQGSEA. The length of the CDR3 is 14 residues. Trimming pared 6 bases from V and 1 base from J, leaving 15 bases between.